The 29 T cell receptor beta chains presented below share a single source sample, sequenced in a study of shared clonotypes between healthy human individuals. Sequencing was performed with immunoSEQ multiplex PCR; in TCRdb, only in-frame clones are kept and a portion is missing. The table shows about 340,000 clones, with about 70% occurring only once. Material: memory CD4+ T cells sorted from blood. Stated subset: CD45RA-negative fraction. These receptors originate from a man aged 30-40 years in good health.

This clone was detected once. The rearrangement uses TRBV11-2 and TRBJ1-2; no reliable D call. This CDR3 is 16 amino acids long. Trimming removed 2 bases from V and 2 bases from J, with 15 bases in between. Germline CDR1 SGHAT, CDR2 FQNNGV. CDR3 sequence (DNA): TGTGCCAGCAGCTTATGGTCGGGGAGGACGAACTATGGCTACACCTTC. It encodes CASSLWSGRTNYGYTF.

This sequence joins TRBV6-1 and TRBJ2-1; weak D call: TRBD1 (5 bases). Per the germline V gene, CDR1 is MNHNS and CDR2 is SASEGT. Between the trimmed V and J ends, which lost 1 base and 4 bases, there was a span of 11 bases. CDR3 length: 15 amino acids. The CDR3 reads CASSEEGQSYNEQFF. For the CDR3, the DNA is TGTGCCAGCAGTGAAGAGGGGCAAAGTTACAATGAGCAGTTCTTC.

The rearrangement uses TRBV7-2 and TRBJ2-2; 11 bases are shared with TRBD2. CDR1 and CDR2 (germline): SGHTA, FQGNSA. The CDR3 runs 16 residues. V gave up 6 bases and J gave up 5 bases; unmatched junction bases: 8. For the CDR3, the DNA is TGTGCCAGCAGGGTTGTTAGCGGGAGGGGGACCGGGGAGCTGTTTTTT. It yields the protein CASRVVSGRGTGELFF.

The CDR3 sequence is CASRDRGFNTEAFF. CDR3 bases: TGCGCCAGCAGGGACAGGGGGTTTAACACTGAAGCTTTCTTT. V gene TRBV5-1 combines with J gene TRBJ1-1; 10 bases fit TRBD1. CDR1 SGHRS and CDR2 YFSETQ come from the germline V gene. The trim removed 5 bases at V and 2 bases at J, leaving 3 bases unmatched. This CDR3 is 14 amino acids long.

This clone was counted only a few times. CDR3 coding DNA: TGTGCCAGCAGCTACGGAGGGGGCTCCTACAATGAGCAGTTCTTC. Encoded protein: CASSYGGGSYNEQFF. The chain recombines TRBV7-8 with TRBJ2-1; D tentatively reads TRBD1 or TRBD2 (6 bases each). CDR1 is SGHVS, CDR2 FQNEAQ, per germline. The CDR3 is made up of 15 amino acids. Trimming pared 4 bases from V and 0 bases from J, leaving 10 bases between.

This chain joins TRBV10-2 and TRBJ2-5, with a weak D call TRBD1 (6 bases). CDR3 length: 14 residues. Per the germline V gene, CDR1 is WSHSY and CDR2 is SAAADI. Trimming removed 6 bases at V and 1 base at J, with 12 bases between. The CDR3 is CASRAGTIQETQYF. CDR3 nucleotides: TGCGCCAGCAGAGCAGGGACAATCCAAGAGACCCAGTACTTC.

The chain recombines TRBV6-6 with TRBJ1-2; TRBD1 is a possible D gene (6 bases). The CDR3 covers 16 residues. Trimming took off 5 bases at V and 4 bases at J, with 20 bases between the two ends. CDR1 MNHNY and CDR2 SVGAGI come from the germline V gene (reference sequence). The CDR3 loop reads CASSPSMGQGTYGYTF. The CDR3, as DNA: TGTGCCAGCAGTCCTAGCATGGGGCAGGGGACCTATGGCTACACCTTC.

The chain has TRBV7-9 and TRBJ2-7; TRBD2 matches 12 bases. The germline V gene encodes CDR1 SEHNR and CDR2 FQNEAQ (reference sequence). There are 15 residues in the CDR3. Trimming took 1 base from V and 7 from J; bases not matched to a gene: 5. The DNA for the CDR3 is TGTGCCAGCAGCTTAGGCCGGACTAGCGGGAAGGAGCAGTACTTC. This gives the protein CASSLGRTSGKEQYF. Together with reference TRBV7-9 and TRBJ2-7, the CDR3 gives the full variable domain: DTGVSQNPRHKITKRGQNVTFRCDPISEHNRLYWYRQTLGQGPEFLTYFQNEAQLEKSRLLSDRFSAERPKGSFSTLEIQRTEQGDSAMYLCASSLGRTSGKEQYFGPGTRLTVT.

The chain combines TRBV15 with TRBJ2-3, with TRBD2 matching over 8 bases. V trimming: 1 base; J trimming: 0 bases; junction bases outside the gene matches: 6. This CDR3 is 17 amino acids long. Per the germline V gene, CDR1 is LNHNV and CDR2 is YYDKDF (reference sequence). CDR3 region: CATSRALLAASTDTQYF. CDR3 nucleotides: TGTGCCACCAGCAGAGCGTTACTAGCGGCTAGCACAGATACGCAGTATTTT. The whole variable domain, remainder taken from reference TRBV15 and TRBJ2-3, is DAMVIQNPRYQVTQFGKPVTLSCSQTLNHNVMYWYQQKSSQAPKLLFHYYDKDFNNEADTPDNFQSRRPNTSFCFLDIRSPGLGDTAMYLCATSRALLAASTDTQYFGPGTRLTVL.

The chain employs TRBV5-5 and TRBJ2-3, with D possibly being TRBD1 (5 bases). CDR1 is SGHKS and CDR2 is YYEKEE in the germline V gene (reference sequence). The CDR3 is 18 residues long. Trimming left V 2 bases short and J 6 bases short, with 25 bases between. As DNA, the CDR3 is TGTGCCAGCAGCTTCGCGAGCGTAGGTTCACGTGCAGGGGATACGCAGTATTTT. Encoded protein: CASSFASVGSRAGDTQYF.

The J gene is TRBJ2-7, the V gene TRBV5-6, with a tentative D call TRBD2 (7 bases). The CDR3 is 14 amino acids. Germline values: CDR1 SGHDT, CDR2 YYEEEE. The V end was cut by 4 bases, the J end by 0 bases, with 11 bases between. CDR3 DNA sequence: TGTGCCAGCAGCGGGGGGGCACGCTCCTACGAGCAGTACTTC. It codes for CASSGGARSYEQYF.

This clone was detected a few times. The V and J genes are TRBV6-5 and TRBJ2-7; D is unclear. Trimming removed 5 bases from V and 0 bases from J, with 11 bases in between. The CDR3 spans 14 residues. Germline V lookup: CDR1 MNHEY, CDR2 SVGAGI. The CDR3: CASSRQSNSYEQYF. Written as DNA, the CDR3 is TGTGCCAGCAGTCGGCAGTCAAACTCCTACGAGCAGTACTTC.

The chain joins TRBV5-4 to TRBJ2-5, with 7 bases lining up with TRBD1. This CDR3 has 15 amino acids. Per the germline V gene, CDR1 is SGHNT and CDR2 is YYREEE (reference sequence). V shed 2 bases, J shed 2 bases, and the junction held 6 bases outside the gene matches. In DNA form, the CDR3 reads TGTGCCAGCAGCTTACCGGGACAGCAGCAAGAGACCCAGTACTTC. It is translated as CASSLPGQQQETQYF.

The rearrangement joins TRBV14 to TRBJ1-5; D is undetermined. The CDR3 has 16 residues. From germline, CDR1 is SGHDN and CDR2 FVKESK. V was trimmed by 0 bases and J by 1 base, leaving 10 bases between them. This CDR3 is CASSQDYIRSNQPQHF. The CDR3 bases are TGTGCCAGCAGCCAAGATTACATTAGAAGCAATCAGCCCCAGCATTTT. Full variable domain (rest looked up from reference TRBV14 and TRBJ1-5): EAGVTQFPSHSVIEKGQTVTLRCDPISGHDNLYWYRRVMGKEIKFLLHFVKESKQDESGMPNNRFLAERTGGTYSTLKVQPAELEDSGVYFCASSQDYIRSNQPQHFGDGTRLSIL.

The chain combines TRBV11-2 with TRBJ2-1, with 7 bases aligning to TRBD2. The germline V gene encodes CDR1 SGHAT and CDR2 FQNNGV. Unmatched junction bases numbered 12, after V lost 2 bases and J lost 8 bases. The CDR3 totals 16 residues. DNA of the CDR3: TGTGCCAGCAGCTTATCCCCCCAACAGCGGGGCTATGAGCAGTTCTTC. The encoded protein is CASSLSPQQRGYEQFF.

This chain's CDR3 is CASSQESHSGRLYEQYF. The CDR3 nucleotides are TGCGCCAGCAGCCAAGAGTCTCATAGCGGGAGACTCTACGAGCAGTACTTC. This chain links TRBV4-3 with TRBJ2-7; 9 nucleotides agree with TRBD2. The V gene's germline CDR1 is LGHNA and CDR2 YSLEER. This CDR3 comprises 17 residues. The junction had 9 bases not matched to a gene; V was cut back by 0 bases and J by 3 bases.

V gene TRBV18 combines with J gene TRBJ2-2; TRBD1 matches at 7 bases. After removal of 6 bases from V and 7 bases from J, the junction contained 11 bases not matched to a gene. Germline lookup yields CDR1 KGHSH and CDR2 LQKENI. The CDR3 extends over 15 amino acids. The chain's CDR3 is CASSYTPGQDGELFF. DNA of the CDR3: TGTGCCAGCTCCTACACCCCAGGACAGGACGGGGAGCTGTTTTTT.

The chain employs TRBV18 and TRBJ2-3; no firm D call. The germline CDR1 and CDR2 sequences are KGHSH and LQKENI. V lost 3 bases to trimming and J lost 3 bases, with 13 bases between them. The CDR3 totals 15 residues. The CDR3 DNA sequence: TGTGCCAGCTCACCGGATAATATGGGGACAGATACGCAGTATTTT. It encodes CASSPDNMGTDTQYF. Full variable domain (remainder filled in from reference TRBV18 and TRBJ2-3): NAGVMQNPRHLVRRRGQEARLRCSPMKGHSHVYWYRQLPEEGLKFMVYLQKENIIDESGMPKERFSAEFPKEGPSILRIQQVVRGDSAAYFCASSPDNMGTDTQYFGPGTRLTVL.

V gene TRBV7-2 combines with J gene TRBJ1-4, with 9 bases aligning to TRBD1. Germline V CDR1 and CDR2: SGHTA, FQGNSA. The CDR3 runs 14 residues. The V gene end was trimmed by 5 bases and the J gene end by 6 bases; junction bases not matched to a gene: 4. The DNA for the CDR3 is TGTGCCAGCAGCAGGGGACAGGGCGATGAAAAACTGTTTTTT. Translation: CASSRGQGDEKLFF.

This clone was detected only a few times. The chain combines TRBV7-3 with TRBJ2-2; D remains unclear. This CDR3 has 20 amino acids. CDR1 and CDR2 (germline): SGHTA, FQGTGA. Between the trimmed V and J ends, which lost 4 bases and 4 bases, there was a span of 28 bases. The CDR3 reads CASSSRAVSFPVRATGELFF. The CDR3 nucleotides are TGTGCCAGCAGCTCCCGGGCCGTTTCATTCCCAGTAAGAGCCACCGGGGAGCTGTTTTTT.

This clone was found a few times. The genes are TRBV12-2 and TRBJ2-1. TRBV12-2 is a recognized pseudogene. The CDR3 loop spans 17 amino acids. The CDR3 spells CASRLPFLNLGYNEQFF. The CDR3 DNA is TGTGCAAGTCGCTTACCCTTCCTCAACCTGGGCTACAATGAGCAGTTCTTC.

The chain uses TRBV19 and TRBJ1-1; D uncertain. V was cut by 11 bases and J by 10 bases, with 17 bases left in between. This CDR3 has 11 amino acids. In germline, CDR1 is LNHDA, CDR2 SQIVND (reference sequence). Written as DNA, the CDR3 is TGTGCCGCTGGGAGCGAAGCAAGAGCTTTCTTT. This sequence encodes CAAGSEARAFF.

The chain carries TRBV7-9 and TRBJ2-3, with 12 bases identical to TRBD2. Trimming cost V 8 bases and J 3 bases; bases outside gene matches: 9. Germline lookup yields CDR1 SEHNR and CDR2 FQNEAQ (reference sequence). This CDR3 region has 16 residues. CDR3 bases: TGTGCCAGCTCCAGACTAGCGGGAGTTTTGACAGATACGCAGTATTTT. It is translated as CASSRLAGVLTDTQYF. The full variable domain, with the rest looked up from reference TRBV7-9 and TRBJ2-3, is DTGVSQNPRHKITKRGQNVTFRCDPISEHNRLYWYRQTLGQGPEFLTYFQNEAQLEKSRLLSDRFSAERPKGSFSTLEIQRTEQGDSAMYLCASSRLAGVLTDTQYFGPGTRLTVL.

The CDR3 nucleotides are TGTGCCAGTAGTAGAGAGTCCCTTGGCTCCTACAATGAGCAGTTCTTC. Amino acid sequence: CASSRESLGSYNEQFF. The chain carries TRBV19 and TRBJ2-1; no clear D gene. The CDR3 is made up of 16 amino acids. V shed 4 bases and J shed 0 bases, with 13 bases lying between them. Germline assignment: CDR1 LNHDA and CDR2 SQIVND (reference sequence).

The rearrangement joins TRBV5-1 to TRBJ2-2, with TRBD1 identical over 7 bases. J lost 2 bases, V lost 2 bases, and 6 bases had no gene match. CDR1 is SGHRS and CDR2 is YFSETQ in the germline V gene. CDR3 size: 16 residues. The CDR3 DNA is TGCGCCAGCAGCTTATGGGACAGAACCAACACCGGGGAGCTGTTTTTT. Its protein product is CASSLWDRTNTGELFF.

This chain links TRBV9 with TRBJ2-3; a possible D gene is TRBD2 (5 bases). Germline values: CDR1 SGDLS, CDR2 YYNGEE. Trimming took 0 bases from V and 1 from J, leaving 6 bases between them. The CDR3 totals 14 residues. The CDR3: CASSVGTRTDTQYF. CDR3 coding DNA: TGTGCCAGCAGCGTAGGGACTCGCACAGATACGCAGTATTTT.

In its sample, this clone was seen once. The chain links TRBV28 to TRBJ1-1; D not resolved. Germline V CDR1 and CDR2: MDHEN, SYDVKM. Trimming took 5 bases from V and 5 from J, leaving 21 bases between them. The CDR3 runs to 16 residues. In DNA, the CDR3 is TGTGCCAGCAGTACACCATCACAGACGAGAACAACTGAAGCTTTCTTT. Its translation: CASSTPSQTRTTEAFF.

The chain employs TRBV7-8 and TRBJ1-3; TRBD1 matches 7 bases. V lost 1 base, J lost 1 base, and 10 bases stayed unmatched. This CDR3 contains 18 residues. CDR1 SGHVS and CDR2 FQNEAQ come from the germline V gene. This chain's CDR3 is CASSLEGALRKSGNTIYF. DNA for the CDR3: TGTGCCAGCAGCTTAGAGGGGGCCCTGCGTAAGTCTGGAAACACCATATATTTT. Full variable domain (remainder filled in from reference TRBV7-8 and TRBJ1-3): GAGVSQSPRYKVAKRGQDVALRCDPISGHVSLFWYQQALGQGPEFLTYFQNEAQLDKSGLPSDRFFAERPEGSVSTLKIQRTQQEDSAVYLCASSLEGALRKSGNTIYFGEGSWLTVV.

The CDR3 spells CASSLGQGIFYEQYF. Written as DNA, the CDR3 is TGTGCCAGCAGCTTAGGTCAGGGAATTTTCTACGAGCAGTACTTC. The chain carries TRBV5-5 and TRBJ2-7; perhaps TRBD1 as D (5 bases). The CDR3 length is 15 residues. CDR1 and CDR2 (germline): SGHKS, YYEKEE (reference sequence). V gave up 2 bases and J gave up 3 bases, with 15 bases separating them.